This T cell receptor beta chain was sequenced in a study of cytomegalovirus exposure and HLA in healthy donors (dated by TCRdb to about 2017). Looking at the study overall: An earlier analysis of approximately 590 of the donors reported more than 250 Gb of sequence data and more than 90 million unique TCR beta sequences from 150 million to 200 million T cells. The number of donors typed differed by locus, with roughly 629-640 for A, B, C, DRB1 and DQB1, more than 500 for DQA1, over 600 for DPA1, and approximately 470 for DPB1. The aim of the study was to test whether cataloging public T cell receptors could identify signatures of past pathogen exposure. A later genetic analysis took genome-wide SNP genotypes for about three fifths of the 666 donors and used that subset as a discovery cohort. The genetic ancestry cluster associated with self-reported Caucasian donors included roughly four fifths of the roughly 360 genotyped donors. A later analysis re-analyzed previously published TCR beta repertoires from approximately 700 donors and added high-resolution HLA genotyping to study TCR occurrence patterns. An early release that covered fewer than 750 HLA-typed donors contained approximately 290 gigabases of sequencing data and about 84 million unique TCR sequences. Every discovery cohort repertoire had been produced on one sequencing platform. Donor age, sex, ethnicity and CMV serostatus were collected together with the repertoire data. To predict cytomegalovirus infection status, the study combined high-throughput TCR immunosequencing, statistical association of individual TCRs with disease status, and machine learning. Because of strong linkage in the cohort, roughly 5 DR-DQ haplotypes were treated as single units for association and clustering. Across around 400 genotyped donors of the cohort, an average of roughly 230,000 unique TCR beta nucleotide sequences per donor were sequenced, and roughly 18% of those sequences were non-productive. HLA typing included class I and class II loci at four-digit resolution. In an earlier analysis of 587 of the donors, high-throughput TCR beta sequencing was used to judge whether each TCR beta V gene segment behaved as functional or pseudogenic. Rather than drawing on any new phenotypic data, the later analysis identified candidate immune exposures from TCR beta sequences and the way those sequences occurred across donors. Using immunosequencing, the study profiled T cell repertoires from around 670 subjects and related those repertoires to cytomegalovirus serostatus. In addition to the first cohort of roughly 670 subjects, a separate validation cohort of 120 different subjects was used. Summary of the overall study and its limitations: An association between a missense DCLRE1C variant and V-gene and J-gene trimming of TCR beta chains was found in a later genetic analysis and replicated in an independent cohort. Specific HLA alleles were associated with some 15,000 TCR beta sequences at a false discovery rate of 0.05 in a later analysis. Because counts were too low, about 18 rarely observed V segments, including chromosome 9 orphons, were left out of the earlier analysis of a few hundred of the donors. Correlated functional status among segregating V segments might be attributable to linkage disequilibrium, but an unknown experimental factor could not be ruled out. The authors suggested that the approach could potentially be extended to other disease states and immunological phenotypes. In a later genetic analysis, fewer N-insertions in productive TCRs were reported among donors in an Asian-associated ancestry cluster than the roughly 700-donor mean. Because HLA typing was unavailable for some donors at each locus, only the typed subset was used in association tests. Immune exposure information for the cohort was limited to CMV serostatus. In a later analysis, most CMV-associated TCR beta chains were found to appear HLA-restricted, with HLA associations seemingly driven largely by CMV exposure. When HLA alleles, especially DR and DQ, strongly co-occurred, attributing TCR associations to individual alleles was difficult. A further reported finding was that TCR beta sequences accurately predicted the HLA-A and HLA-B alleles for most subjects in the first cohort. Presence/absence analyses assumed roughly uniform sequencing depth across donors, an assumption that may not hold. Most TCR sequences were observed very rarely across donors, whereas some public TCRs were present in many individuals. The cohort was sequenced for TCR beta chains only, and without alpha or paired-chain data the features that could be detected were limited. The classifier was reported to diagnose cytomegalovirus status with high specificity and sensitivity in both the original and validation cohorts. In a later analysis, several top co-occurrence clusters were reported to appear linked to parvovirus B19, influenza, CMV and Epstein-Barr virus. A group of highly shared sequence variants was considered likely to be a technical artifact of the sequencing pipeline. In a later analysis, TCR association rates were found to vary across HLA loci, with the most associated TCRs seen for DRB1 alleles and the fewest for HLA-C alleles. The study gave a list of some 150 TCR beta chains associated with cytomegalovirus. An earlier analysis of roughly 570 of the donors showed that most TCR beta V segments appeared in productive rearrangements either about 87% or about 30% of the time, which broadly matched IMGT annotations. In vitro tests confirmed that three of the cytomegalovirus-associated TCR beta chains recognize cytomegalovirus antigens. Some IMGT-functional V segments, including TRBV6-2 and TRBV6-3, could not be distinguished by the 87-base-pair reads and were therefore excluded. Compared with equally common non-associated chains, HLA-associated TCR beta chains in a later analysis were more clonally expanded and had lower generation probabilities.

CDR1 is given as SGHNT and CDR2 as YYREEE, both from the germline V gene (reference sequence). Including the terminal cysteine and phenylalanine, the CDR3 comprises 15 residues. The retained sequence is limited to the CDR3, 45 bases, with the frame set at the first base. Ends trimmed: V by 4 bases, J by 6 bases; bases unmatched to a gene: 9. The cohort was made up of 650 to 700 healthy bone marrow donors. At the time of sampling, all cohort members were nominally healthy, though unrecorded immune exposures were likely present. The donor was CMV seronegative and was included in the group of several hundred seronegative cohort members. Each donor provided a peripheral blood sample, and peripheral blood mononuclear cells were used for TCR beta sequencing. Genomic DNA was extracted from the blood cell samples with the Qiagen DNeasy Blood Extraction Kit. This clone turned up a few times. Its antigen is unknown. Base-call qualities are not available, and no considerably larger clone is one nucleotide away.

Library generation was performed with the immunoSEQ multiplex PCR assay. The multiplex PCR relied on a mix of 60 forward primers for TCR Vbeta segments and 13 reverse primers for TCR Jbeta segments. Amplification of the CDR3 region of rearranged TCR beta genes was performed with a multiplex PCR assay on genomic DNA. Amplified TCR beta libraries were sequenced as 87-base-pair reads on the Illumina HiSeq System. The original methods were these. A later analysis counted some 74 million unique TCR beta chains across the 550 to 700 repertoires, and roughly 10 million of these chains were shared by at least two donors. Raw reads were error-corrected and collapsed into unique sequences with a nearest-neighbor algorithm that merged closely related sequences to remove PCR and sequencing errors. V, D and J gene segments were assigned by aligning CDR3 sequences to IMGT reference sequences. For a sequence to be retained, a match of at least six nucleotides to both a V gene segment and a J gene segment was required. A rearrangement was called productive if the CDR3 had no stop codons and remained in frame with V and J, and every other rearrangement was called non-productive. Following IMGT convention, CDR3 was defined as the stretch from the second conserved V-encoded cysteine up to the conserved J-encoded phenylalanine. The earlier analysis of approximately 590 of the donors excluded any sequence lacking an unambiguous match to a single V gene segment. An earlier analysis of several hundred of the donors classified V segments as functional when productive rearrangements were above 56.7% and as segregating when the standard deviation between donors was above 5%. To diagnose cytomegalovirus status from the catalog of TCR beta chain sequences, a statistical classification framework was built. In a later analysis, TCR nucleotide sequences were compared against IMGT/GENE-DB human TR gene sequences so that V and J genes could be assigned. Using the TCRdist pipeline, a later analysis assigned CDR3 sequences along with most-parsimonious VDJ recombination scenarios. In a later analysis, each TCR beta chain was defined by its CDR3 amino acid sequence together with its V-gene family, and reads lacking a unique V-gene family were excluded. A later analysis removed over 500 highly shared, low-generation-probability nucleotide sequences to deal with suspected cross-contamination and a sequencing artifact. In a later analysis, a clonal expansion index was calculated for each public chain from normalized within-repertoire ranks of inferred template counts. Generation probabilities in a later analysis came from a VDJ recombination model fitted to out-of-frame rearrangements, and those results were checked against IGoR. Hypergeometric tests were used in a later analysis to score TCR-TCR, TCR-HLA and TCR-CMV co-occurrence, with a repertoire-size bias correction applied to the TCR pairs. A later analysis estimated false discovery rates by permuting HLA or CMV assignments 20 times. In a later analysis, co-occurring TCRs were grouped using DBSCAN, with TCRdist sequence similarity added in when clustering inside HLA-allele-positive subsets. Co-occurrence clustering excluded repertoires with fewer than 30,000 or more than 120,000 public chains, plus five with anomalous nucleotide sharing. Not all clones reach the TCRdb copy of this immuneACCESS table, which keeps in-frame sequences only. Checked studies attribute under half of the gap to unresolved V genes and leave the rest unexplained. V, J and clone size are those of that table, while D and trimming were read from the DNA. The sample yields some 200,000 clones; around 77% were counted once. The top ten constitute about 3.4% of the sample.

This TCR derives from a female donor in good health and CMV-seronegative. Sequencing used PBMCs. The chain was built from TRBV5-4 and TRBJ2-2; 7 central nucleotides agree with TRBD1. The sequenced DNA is TGTGCCAGCAGCGCTACCCGACAGGGCTCCGGGGAGCTGTTTTTT. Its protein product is CASSATRQGSGELFF.